The next 28 T cell receptor beta chains were all read from a single sample in a study of T cells after yellow fever vaccination. MiXCR was run by TCRdb on the 5' RACE reads, yielding one entry per CDR3 protein. Of 500,000 to 650,000 distinct CDR3 sequences listed, less than 20% are singletons. Sequences were derived from PBMCs, sampled around 5 days after the first yellow fever vaccination. Receptor source: a man aged 18 to 29 who received the YFV17D yellow fever vaccine.

V is TRBV6-2 or TRBV6-3 and J is TRBJ2-1, with D uncertain. V lost 5 bases, J lost 7 bases, and 12 bases lay in between. This CDR3 contains 13 residues. Germline-derived CDR1 and CDR2 are MNHEY and SVGEGT. The CDR3 loop reads CASSRGHANEQFF. CDR3 nucleotide sequence: TGTGCCAGCAGTAGAGGCCATGCGAATGAGCAGTTCTTC.

In this sample, this clonotype turned up a few times. V is TRBV6-5 and J is TRBJ2-7; 9 bases align to TRBD1. Germline CDR1 and CDR2: MNHEY and SVGAGI. The CDR3 is 17 residues long. V shed 0 bases, J shed 5 bases, and the junction held 11 bases outside the gene matches. The CDR3 here is CASSYSGGTGQTHEQYF. DNA for the CDR3: TGTGCCAGCAGTTACTCCGGGGGGACAGGGCAAACCCACGAGCAGTACTTC.

The chain combines TRBV3-1 with TRBJ2-2; no definite D call. The CDR3 spans 17 residues. Deletions cut 11 bases from V and 6 bases from J, with 28 bases between. Per the germline V gene, CDR1 is LGHDT and CDR2 is YNNKEL (reference sequence). CDR3 in DNA: TGTGCCTGCTGCCAATGGACGGAAGTTGGAAATGCCGGGGAGCTGTTTTTT. Translated, it gives CACCQWTEVGNAGELFF.

This clonotype showed up just a few times. The gene calls are TRBV12-3 or TRBV12-4 and TRBJ2-2, with TRBD2 matching over 10 bases. V trimming: 5 bases; J trimming: 1 base; junction bases outside the gene matches: 1. The CDR3 sequence is 15 residues long. The CDR3 DNA is TGTGCCAGCAGTCCTAGCGGGGGGAACACCGGGGAGCTGTTTTTT. It specifies CASSPSGGNTGELFF.

This clonotype has at least ten counts. The CDR3 spells CASNLHGQNYEQYV. The CDR3 DNA follows: TGTGCCAGCAACCTGCATGGACAGAACTACGAGCAGTACGTC. The rearrangement links TRBV5-8 to TRBJ2-7, with a weak D call TRBD1 (6 bases). The CDR3 spans 14 residues. Trimming removed 6 bases from V and 3 bases from J, with 16 bases in between. Germline lookup yields CDR1 SGHTS and CDR2 YDEGEE.

The V gene is TRBV24-1, the J gene TRBJ2-3; 7 bases match TRBD1. Per the germline V gene, CDR1 is KGHDR and CDR2 is SFDVKD. This CDR3 is built from 12 residues. The junction had 3 bases not matched to a gene; V was cut back by 11 bases and J by 2 bases. The CDR3 nucleotides are TGTGCCATCGGGACAGACACAGATACGCAGTATTTT. Translation: CAIGTDTDTQYF.

The chain joins TRBV9 to TRBJ2-7; D gene ambiguous. Trimming left V 9 bases short and J 3 bases short, with 19 bases between. Germline V gene sequence: CDR1 SGDLS, CDR2 YYNGEE. The length of the CDR3 is 14 residues. This chain's CDR3 is CATNPNHTDYEQYV. The DNA for the CDR3 is TGTGCCACCAACCCAAACCACACCGACTACGAGCAGTACGTC.

The chain recombines TRBV12-3 or TRBV12-4 with TRBJ2-3; a possible D gene is TRBD2 (5 bases). The CDR3 runs to 14 residues. Trimming stripped 4 bases from V and 2 bases from J, with 10 bases between. The CDR3 spells CASSSTTTTDTQYF. The DNA for the CDR3 is TGTGCCAGCAGTTCAACGACTACCACAGATACGCAGTATTTT.

This clonotype showed up just a few times. The rearrangement links TRBV7-2 to TRBJ2-2; D gene ambiguous. V gave up 5 bases and J gave up 1 base, with 14 bases separating them. CDR3 length equals 16 residues. Germline values: CDR1 SGHTA, CDR2 FQGNSA. The DNA of the CDR3 is TGTGCCAGCAGCGCTTTTAGGAGCGTGAACACCGGGGAGCTGTTTTTT. This translates into CASSAFRSVNTGELFF.

This clonotype was observed a handful of times. The chain couples TRBV12-3 or TRBV12-4 to TRBJ1-4, with TRBD1 identical over 9 bases. This CDR3 has 14 amino acids. J was trimmed by 7 bases and V by 5 bases; bases with no gene match: 5. As DNA, the CDR3 is TGTGCCAGCAGTGGGACAGGGAGCGGTGAAAAACTGTTTTTT. It is translated as CASSGTGSGEKLFF.

The chain employs TRBV19 and TRBJ2-5, with 7 nucleotides matching TRBD2. Germline V gives CDR1 LNHDA, CDR2 SQIVND (reference sequence). V lost 9 bases, J lost 5 bases, and 9 bases stayed unmatched. CDR3 size: 13 residues. CDR3: CASLAGEGETQYF. Written as DNA, the CDR3 is TGTGCCAGCCTCGCGGGAGAGGGGGAGACCCAGTACTTC.

The sample holds a few counts of this clonotype. The J gene is TRBJ2-1, the V gene TRBV9; 12 bases align to TRBD2. The CDR3 has 16 amino acids. Germline loops: CDR1 SGDLS, CDR2 YYNGEE. V was clipped by 3 bases and J by 4 bases; unmatched bases: 5. CDR3 in amino acids: CASSARLAGEYNEQFF. For the CDR3, the DNA is TGTGCCAGCAGCGCCCGACTAGCGGGGGAATACAATGAGCAGTTCTTC.

This clonotype was detected a few times. This rearrangement joins TRBV12-3 or TRBV12-4 to TRBJ2-1, with D possibly being TRBD2 (5 bases). The CDR3 contains 16 residues. Trimming removed 6 bases from V and 5 bases from J, with 20 bases in between. CDR3: CASRKQDASGDNEQFF. CDR3 in DNA: TGTGCCAGCAGGAAGCAGGACGCGAGCGGAGACAATGAGCAGTTCTTC.

J is TRBJ2-1 and V is TRBV7-9; D may be TRBD1 or TRBD2 (5 bases each). Germline loops: CDR1 SEHNR, CDR2 FQNEAQ (reference sequence). V gave up 5 bases and J gave up 0 bases, with 17 bases separating them. The CDR3 has 17 residues. The DNA for the CDR3 is TGTGCCAGCAGCCCGAGGGACCTCGACCGCTCCTACAATGAGCAGTTCTTC. Protein sequence: CASSPRDLDRSYNEQFF.

This clonotype occurred a few times. This chain uses TRBV4-2 with TRBJ2-1; the match to TRBD2 covers 13 bases. Germline assignment: CDR1 LGHNA and CDR2 YNFKEQ. V shed 0 bases, J shed 9 bases, and the junction held 5 bases outside the gene matches. The CDR3 contains 16 residues. CDR3 nucleotides: TGTGCCAGCAGCCAAGAAACTAGCGGGGGGGCCGGTGAGCAGTTCTTC. This codes for CASSQETSGGAGEQFF.

The sample holds a few counts of this clonotype. The V call is TRBV6-5, the J call TRBJ2-3, with TRBD2 matching 8 bases. The CDR3 loop spans 15 amino acids. V trimming: 2 bases; J trimming: 3 bases; junction bases outside the gene matches: 4. Germline V lookup: CDR1 MNHEY, CDR2 SVGAGI. CDR3 amino acids: CASSYSGGFTDTQYF. CDR3 DNA: TGTGCCAGCAGTTACAGCGGGGGATTTACAGATACGCAGTATTTT.

V and J are TRBV20-1 and TRBJ1-2; unclear D gene. Germline CDR1 and CDR2: DFQATT and SNEGSKA (reference sequence). The V gene lost 0 bases and the J gene lost 4 bases, with 9 bases spanning the gap. The CDR3 sequence is 13 residues long. The CDR3 protein is CSARDRLRYGYTF. Here the CDR3 DNA reads TGCAGTGCTAGAGATCGGTTGCGCTATGGCTACACCTTC.

The chain has TRBV6-2 or TRBV6-3 and TRBJ1-1; perhaps TRBD1 as D (5 bases). The CDR3 is made up of 14 amino acids. Deletions cut 7 bases from V and 4 bases from J, with 16 bases between. CDR1 is MNHEY and CDR2 is SVGEGT in the germline V gene. The chain's CDR3 is CASNNGGTSTEAFF. The DNA of the CDR3 is TGTGCCAGCAACAATGGGGGGACGAGCACTGAAGCTTTCTTT.

The chain carries TRBV3-1 and TRBJ2-1, with 10 bases aligning to TRBD1. The CDR3 sequence is 16 residues long. Germline loops: CDR1 LGHDT, CDR2 YNNKEL (reference sequence). V dropped 4 bases and J dropped 4; count of bases not matched to a gene: 7. The CDR3 here is CASSPRDRGLYNEQFF. CDR3 sequence (DNA): TGTGCCAGCAGCCCCCGCGACAGGGGGCTTTACAATGAGCAGTTCTTC.

The table lists this clonotype with many counts. The J gene is TRBJ2-5, the V gene TRBV9, with TRBD2 matching over 7 bases. J lost 2 bases, V lost 2 bases, and 6 bases had no gene match. Germline-derived CDR1 and CDR2 are SGDLS and YYNGEE. The CDR3 is 15 amino acids. Here the CDR3 reads CASSVETAGQETQYF. In DNA, the CDR3 is TGTGCCAGCAGCGTGGAGACAGCGGGGCAAGAGACCCAGTACTTC.

The CDR3 reads CASSEGPDTEAFF. The CDR3 coding sequence is TGTGCCAGCAGCGAGGGGCCAGACACTGAAGCTTTCTTT. The chain recombines TRBV5-6 with TRBJ1-1; a possible D gene is TRBD1 (5 bases). Germline-derived CDR1 and CDR2 are SGHDT and YYEEEE. With 4 bases removed from V and 3 bases from J, the gap between germline ends came to 10 bases. The CDR3 sequence is 13 residues long.

This clonotype has a handful of counts. The chain combines TRBV30 with TRBJ2-2; D unclear. There are 14 residues in the CDR3. CDR1 GTSNPN and CDR2 SVGIG come from the germline V gene (reference sequence). The ends were cut back, 0 bases at V and 2 bases at J, with 7 bases in the middle. CDR3 protein: CAWSVGLNTGELFF. The CDR3 DNA reads as TGTGCCTGGAGTGTGGGCTTAAACACCGGGGAGCTGTTTTTT.

The CDR3 sequence is CASSFRQGAQAHEQYF. The DNA of the CDR3 is TGCGCCAGCAGCTTTAGACAGGGGGCCCAAGCCCACGAGCAGTACTTC. This chain uses TRBV5-1 with TRBJ2-7, with 10 bases identical to TRBD1. CDR1 is SGHRS, CDR2 YFSETQ, per germline. J gave up 5 bases and V 2 bases, and 10 bases lay outside the gene matches. The CDR3 consists of 16 residues.

The CDR3: CAIRSGSLDSYEQYV. CDR3 nucleotide sequence: TGTGCCATCAGGTCAGGGAGTTTGGACTCCTACGAGCAGTACGTC. This chain uses TRBV10-3 with TRBJ2-7; D may correspond to TRBD1 or TRBD2 (5 bases each). The CDR3 runs 15 residues. Germline CDR1 ENHRY, CDR2 SYGVKD. Deletions cut 6 bases from V and 0 bases from J, with 15 bases between.

The chain employs TRBV20-1 and TRBJ2-7; D remains unclear. CDR1 and CDR2 from the germline V gene are DFQATT and SNEGSKA (reference sequence). The CDR3 runs to 13 residues. Trimming removed 3 bases at V and 3 bases at J, with 12 bases between. In nucleotides, the CDR3 is TGCAGTGCTAGGTATCCAGCCCGCTACGAGCAGTACTTC. Its translation: CSARYPARYEQYF.

The chain links TRBV7-2 to TRBJ2-5; 12 nucleotides match TRBD2. Germline CDR1 reads SGHTA; CDR2 reads FQGNSA. V lost 6 bases, J lost 4 bases, and 6 bases stayed unmatched. This CDR3 spans 15 amino acids. CDR3 region: CASRPGTSGPETQYF. As DNA, the CDR3 is TGTGCCAGCAGGCCCGGGACTAGCGGGCCAGAGACCCAGTACTTC.

This clonotype was seen a few times. The chain uses TRBV9 and TRBJ1-2; the D is unclear. Germline V gene sequence: CDR1 SGDLS, CDR2 YYNGEE. V shed 1 base and J shed 3 bases, with 13 bases lying between them. The CDR3 is 15 residues long. The CDR3 coding sequence is TGTGCCAGCAGCGTAAATGAACAGAGGGACTATGGCTACACCTTC. Its translation: CASSVNEQRDYGYTF.

The CDR3 loop reads CASSPSGHPQYF. CDR3 DNA sequence: TGTGCCAGCTCACCTTCTGGCCACCCGCAGTATTTT. This rearrangement joins TRBV18 to TRBJ2-3; D call uncertain. From germline, CDR1 is KGHSH and CDR2 LQKENI. V was cut by 3 bases and J by 10 bases, with 11 bases left in between. The CDR3 is 12 amino acids.